Below are 20 T cell receptor beta chains sequenced from a single sample in a study of cytomegalovirus exposure and HLA in healthy donors. A multiplex PCR was run with 60 Vbeta primers and 13 Jbeta primers. The method was immunoSEQ multiplex PCR; TCRdb's version includes in-frame clones alone and lacks a portion of them. The sample has about 130,000 clones; roughly three quarters are singletons. The sample taken for sequencing was PBMCs. Receptors were obtained from a man between 40 and 49 years old in good health and CMV-seronegative.

This chain joins TRBV19 and TRBJ2-7; D call uncertain. V lost 5 bases to trimming and J lost 2 bases, with 16 bases between them. The CDR3 runs 15 residues. Germline values: CDR1 LNHDA, CDR2 SQIVND (reference sequence). Here the CDR3 DNA reads TGTGCCAGTAGTTTACAGATAAGCCCGACCTACGAGCAGTACTTC. Translated: CASSLQISPTYEQYF.

The chain is built from TRBV6-5 and TRBJ2-1; D might be TRBD2 (5 bases). Deletions cut 2 bases from V and 9 bases from J, with 5 bases between. CDR1 MNHEY and CDR2 SVGAGI come from the germline V gene. The CDR3 has 11 residues. The CDR3 DNA reads as TGTGCCAGCAGTTACAGCGGTGAGCAGTTCTTC. Encoded protein: CASSYSGEQFF.

J is TRBJ2-7 and V is TRBV9; maybe TRBD1 (5 bases). The CDR3 runs to 14 residues. Trimming cost V 0 bases and J 6 bases, with 13 bases left between them. Germline V gene sequence: CDR1 SGDLS, CDR2 YYNGEE. The CDR3 loop is CASSVVPGSSEQYF. The DNA for the CDR3 is TGTGCCAGCAGCGTAGTTCCAGGGTCGAGCGAGCAGTACTTC.

V gene TRBV6-1 combines with J gene TRBJ1-6, with 8 bases matching TRBD1. V was pared by 3 bases and J by 4 bases, with 17 bases of the junction left unmatched. The germline gives CDR1 MNHNS, CDR2 SASEGT. This CDR3 has 20 amino acids. The CDR3 nucleotides are TGTGCCAGCAGTGATGCCGGGACAGGTCTCGCGCAGAGTTATAATTCACCCCTCCACTTT. Translation: CASSDAGTGLAQSYNSPLHF.

The V and J genes are TRBV6-1 and TRBJ2-5, with TRBD2 identical over 8 bases. The DNA matches TRBJ2-7 better at its end, which makes the J call doubtful. This CDR3 region has 17 residues. Germline CDR1 and CDR2: MNHNS and SASEGT. CDR3 sequence (DNA): TGTGCCAGCAGTGAAGCTCTTCCCGGGACTAGGACGTACGAGCAGTACTTC. Translating gives CASSEALPGTRTYEQYF.

This rearrangement joins TRBV11-2 to TRBJ2-3; 7 bases agree with TRBD2. V dropped 2 bases and J dropped 11; count of bases not matched to a gene: 4. Per the germline V gene, CDR1 is SGHAT and CDR2 is FQNNGV. CDR3 length: 12 residues. The CDR3 loop is CASSLLREMQYF. The CDR3 DNA follows: TGTGCCAGCAGCTTATTGCGGGAGATGCAGTATTTT.

The chain links TRBV28 to TRBJ2-7; no reliable D call. This CDR3 region has 11 residues. Per germline, CDR1 MDHEN and CDR2 SYDVKM. The ends were cut back, 5 bases at V and 3 bases at J, with 5 bases in the middle. Here the CDR3 reads CASSASYEQYF. In DNA, the CDR3 is TGTGCCAGCAGTGCCAGCTACGAGCAGTACTTC.

The CDR3 bases are TGCAGCGTTGAATCCGGAGGCTACGAGCAGTACTTC. It is translated as CSVESGGYEQYF. The rearrangement joins TRBV29-1 to TRBJ2-7; tentative D call: TRBD2 (5 bases). V gave up 2 bases and J gave up 3 bases, with 8 bases separating them. The CDR3 length is 12 residues. Germline values: CDR1 SQVTM, CDR2 ANQGSEA.

This clone was picked up a small number of times. The chain uses TRBV4-3 and TRBJ1-2; D is ambiguous. The CDR3 sequence is 15 residues long. CDR1 and CDR2 from the germline V gene are LGHNA and YSLEER. The V end was cut by 0 bases, the J end by 1 base, with 9 bases between. The CDR3 DNA reads as TGCGCCAGCAGCCAAGATCGCAACAGTAACTATGGCTACACCTTC. It encodes CASSQDRNSNYGYTF.

This sequence joins TRBV9 and TRBJ2-3; tentatively, D is TRBD2 (6 bases). The CDR3 is 15 amino acids. The germline gives CDR1 SGDLS, CDR2 YYNGEE. V was clipped by 4 bases and J by 0 bases, with 12 bases between them. CDR3 bases: TGTGCCAGCAGCACGGAGGGGATTAGCACAGATACGCAGTATTTT. It specifies CASSTEGISTDTQYF.

This chain links TRBV7-2 with TRBJ1-5; D not certain. Trimming shortened V by 1 base and J by 3 bases, and 10 bases separated the two germline ends. The CDR3 has 15 residues. Germline loops: CDR1 SGHTA, CDR2 FQGNSA. CDR3 sequence: CASSLGSGLNQPQHF. The CDR3 nucleotides read TGTGCCAGCAGCTTAGGAAGCGGGCTCAATCAGCCCCAGCATTTT.

The count of this clone is one. This chain connects TRBV5-1 to TRBJ1-6, with 7 bases lining up with TRBD1. V was pared by 5 bases and J by 2 bases, with 7 bases of the junction left unmatched. There are 16 residues in the CDR3. Germline values: CDR1 SGHRS, CDR2 YFSETQ. DNA for the CDR3: TGCGCCAGCAGTCTGGACAGGTGGACCTATAATTCACCCCTCCACTTT. Amino acids: CASSLDRWTYNSPLHF.

The CDR3 DNA reads as TGTGCCAGCAGACTAGCGGGGAGCAATGAGCAGTTCTTC. Translated, it gives CASRLAGSNEQFF. V usage is TRBV7-2 and J usage is TRBJ2-1; 10 bases are shared with TRBD2. The V and J ends lost 6 bases and 6 bases, in that order; junction bases with no gene match: 2. Germline loops: CDR1 SGHTA, CDR2 FQGNSA. This CDR3 has 13 residues.

The rearrangement uses TRBV7-9 and TRBJ1-5, with D unclear. Germline lookup yields CDR1 SEHNR and CDR2 FQNEAQ (reference sequence). This CDR3 region has 13 residues. The germline V and J ends were trimmed by 3 bases and 9 bases, with 12 bases remaining between them. CDR3 sequence reads: CASSFATPGPQHF. CDR3 nucleotides: TGTGCCAGCAGCTTTGCGACCCCGGGGCCCCAGCATTTT.

J is TRBJ1-1 and V is TRBV7-6; D not resolved. The V and J ends lost 5 bases and 1 base respectively, with 8 bases between them. CDR1 is SGHVS and CDR2 is FNYEAQ in the germline V gene. CDR3 length: 13 residues. The CDR3: CASSKQQNTEAFF. The DNA of the CDR3 is TGTGCCAGCAGCAAACAGCAGAACACTGAAGCTTTCTTT.

The chain combines TRBV5-6 with TRBJ1-5; D is undetermined. CDR1 SGHDT and CDR2 YYEEEE come from the germline V gene. This CDR3 has 15 residues. The V end was cut by 0 bases, the J end by 2 bases, with 9 bases between. The CDR3 sequence is CASSLAGLGNQPQHF. CDR3 DNA sequence: TGTGCCAGCAGCTTGGCTGGGCTGGGCAATCAGCCCCAGCATTTT.

V gene TRBV7-2 combines with J gene TRBJ2-1; TRBD1 is a possible D gene (6 bases). Trimming took 6 bases from V and 1 from J, leaving 10 bases between them. Germline CDR1 SGHTA, CDR2 FQGNSA. This CDR3 has 14 residues. CDR3 in amino acids: CASRGHLSYNEQFF. The DNA for the CDR3 is TGTGCCAGCAGGGGACACCTTTCCTACAATGAGCAGTTCTTC.

This chain connects TRBV27 to TRBJ2-1; TRBD2 matches 8 bases. Germline V CDR1 and CDR2: MNHEY, SMNVEV (reference sequence). The CDR3 extends over 13 amino acids. With 10 bases clipped from V and 5 bases from J, the junction kept 7 bases outside the gene matches. The CDR3 loop reads CATGGTVNNEQFF. In nucleotides, the CDR3 is TGTGCCACGGGGGGGACGGTGAACAATGAGCAGTTCTTC.

The chain joins TRBV5-8 to TRBJ2-2, with no clear D. V lost 0 bases, J lost 0 bases, and 6 bases lay in between. This CDR3 contains 15 residues. CDR1 and CDR2 (germline): SGHTS, YDEGEE. In nucleotides, the CDR3 is TGTGCCAGCAGCTTGGCCGGAGCGAACACCGGGGAGCTGTTTTTT. Its protein is CASSLAGANTGELFF.

The V and J genes are TRBV28 and TRBJ2-7; 7 bases are a match to TRBD1. CDR3 length equals 15 residues. The trim removed 5 bases at V and 1 base at J, leaving 8 bases unmatched. The germline CDR1 and CDR2 sequences are MDHEN and SYDVKM. CDR3 sequence reads: CASSPPTDRSYEQYF. The CDR3 DNA is TGTGCCAGCAGTCCACCGACGGACAGGTCCTACGAGCAGTACTTC.